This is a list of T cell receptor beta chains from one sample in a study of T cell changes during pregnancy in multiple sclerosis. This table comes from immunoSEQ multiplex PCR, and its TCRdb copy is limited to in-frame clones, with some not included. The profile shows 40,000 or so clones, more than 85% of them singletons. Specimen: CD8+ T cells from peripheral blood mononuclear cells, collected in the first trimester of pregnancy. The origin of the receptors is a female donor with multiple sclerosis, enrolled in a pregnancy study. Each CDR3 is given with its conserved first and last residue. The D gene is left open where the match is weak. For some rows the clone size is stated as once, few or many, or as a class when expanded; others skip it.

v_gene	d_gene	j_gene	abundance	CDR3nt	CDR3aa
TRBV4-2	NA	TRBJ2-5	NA	TGTGCCAGCAGCCGCACAGGCGAAGAGACCCAGTACTTC	CASSRTGEETQYF
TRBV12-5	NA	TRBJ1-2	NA	TGTGCTAGTGGTTTGGAGAGGCCATCTGTGGGCTACACCTTC	CASGLERPSVGYTF
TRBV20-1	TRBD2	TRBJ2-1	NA	TGCAGTGCTACGGGGGGTGAGCAGTTCTTC	CSATGGEQFF
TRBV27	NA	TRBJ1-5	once	TGTGCCAGCAGTGTCGCAGGGTCTCTTCAGCCCCAGCATTTT	CASSVAGSLQPQHF
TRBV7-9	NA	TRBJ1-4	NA	TGTGCCAGCAGCTCAGGGGACGGTAATGAAAAACTGTTTTTT	CASSSGDGNEKLFF
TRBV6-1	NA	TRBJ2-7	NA	TGTGCCAGCAGTGGAACGGAAGGGGAGGTTGGTTTCTCGGCGCGCGAGCAGTACTTC	CASSGTEGEVGFSAREQYF
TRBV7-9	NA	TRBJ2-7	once	TGTGCCAGCAGCTTAACAGGTGACGAGCAGTACTTC	CASSLTGDEQYF
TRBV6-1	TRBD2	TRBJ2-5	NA	TGTGCCAGCGGGCTAGCGGGGGGGTCCTCAGAGACCCAGTACTTC	CASGLAGGSSETQYF
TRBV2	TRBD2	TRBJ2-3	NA	TGTGCCAGCACTGGGACTAGCGGAACAGATACGCAGTATTTT	CASTGTSGTDTQYF
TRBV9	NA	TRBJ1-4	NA	TGTGCCAGCAGCGAGTCGGGTGCAACTAATGAAAAACTGTTTTTT	CASSESGATNEKLFF
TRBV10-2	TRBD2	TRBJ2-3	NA	TGCGCCAGCAGCGCCACGACTAGCGGGGGCCTTAGCACAGATACGCAGTATTTT	CASSATTSGGLSTDTQYF
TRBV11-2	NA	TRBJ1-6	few	TGTGCCAGCAAGGGAGCGGGTAATTCACCCCTCCACTTT	CASKGAGNSPLHF
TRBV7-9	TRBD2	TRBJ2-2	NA	TGTGCAAGCGGGCTAGCGGGGGACACCGGGGAGCTGTTTTTT	CASGLAGDTGELFF
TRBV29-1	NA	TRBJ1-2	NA	TGCAGCGTTAGTGGGGCCGACGGCTACACCTTC	CSVSGADGYTF
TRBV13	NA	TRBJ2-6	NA	TGTGCCAGCAGCTCGGGTCCTCCTGGGGCCAACGTCCTGACTTTC	CASSSGPPGANVLTF
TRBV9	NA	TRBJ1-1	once	TGTGCCAGCAGCTATGAGGGAGTGAACACTGAAGCTTTCTTT	CASSYEGVNTEAFF
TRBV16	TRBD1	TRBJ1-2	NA	TGTGCCAGCAGCCAAACTCCAGGGGGCTATGGCTACACCTTC	CASSQTPGGYGYTF
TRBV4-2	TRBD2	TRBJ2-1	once	TGTGCCAGCAGCCATAGACGGGGGGATCTCTCCTACAATGAGCAGTTCTTC	CASSHRRGDLSYNEQFF
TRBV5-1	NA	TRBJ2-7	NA	TGCGCCAGCAGCGGTGGACAGTTCCAATTGGACGAGCAGTACTTC	CASSGGQFQLDEQYF